This TCR beta chain was recovered during a study of blood T cell repertoires in COVID-19. Study as a whole: In each case, the material was cDNA or gDNA derived from T cells, B-cell-depleted T cells, or PBMCs.

Germline trimming cut 6 bases from V and 2 bases from J; bases unmatched to any gene: 5. Germline-derived CDR1 and CDR2 are SNHLY and FYNNEI. The CDR3 extends over 15 amino acids. TCRdb's copy holds only in-frame clones and misses some; the assay was immunoSEQ multiplex PCR. In the table there are fewer than 700,000 clones, about 88% of which are singletons. The origin of this receptor is a woman in her 50s with COVID-19, enrolled during active disease. Sequencing was carried out using peripheral blood. The chain links TRBV2 to TRBJ1-5; 9 nucleotides line up with TRBD1. This CDR3 is CASSQRTGGNQPQHF. The CDR3 DNA follows: TGTGCCAGCAGCCAACGGACAGGGGGCAATCAGCCCCAGCATTTT.